The 23 T cell receptor beta chains below all came from one sample that was sequenced in a study of T cell responses to AZD1222 COVID-19 vaccine. Profiling relied on immunoSEQ multiplex PCR, and the TCRdb table lists in-frame clones only, not all of them. Among roughly 150,000 clones listed, around 90% were seen once. The sequences come from peripheral blood, collected on day 0 of AZD1222 vaccination. These receptor sequences come from an adult in good health.

The chain recombines TRBV5-1 with TRBJ1-2; D is uncertain. V lost 1 base and J 3 bases, leaving 4 bases between the germline ends. The CDR3 is 12 residues long. The germline gives CDR1 SGHRS, CDR2 YFSETQ. CDR3 nucleotide sequence: TGCGCCAGCAGCTTGTTTTACTATGGCTACACCTTC. It specifies CASSLFYYGYTF.

The CDR3 loop reads CASSVAGVGNGYTF. In nucleotides, the CDR3 is TGTGCCAGCAGCGTAGCCGGGGTGGGTAATGGCTACACCTTC. The rearrangement uses TRBV9 and TRBJ1-2, with D uncertain. Germline V gene sequence: CDR1 SGDLS, CDR2 YYNGEE. V gave up 0 bases and J gave up 6 bases, with 12 bases separating them. CDR3 size: 14 residues.

This chain links TRBV15 with TRBJ1-5, with TRBD1 identical over 7 bases. Germline-derived CDR1 and CDR2 are LNHNV and YYDKDF (reference sequence). J lost 11 bases, V lost 0 bases, and 7 bases had no gene match. The CDR3 loop spans 14 amino acids. The CDR3 nucleotides read TGTGCCACCAGCAGAGACAGGGGGAGGAGGGCCCAGCATTTT. It codes for CATSRDRGRRAQHF.

This clone was counted a single time. This sequence joins TRBV6-5 and TRBJ1-4, with D tentatively TRBD1 (6 bases). Trimming stripped 0 bases from V and 7 bases from J, with 12 bases between. CDR1 MNHEY and CDR2 SVGAGI come from the germline V gene. The CDR3 extends over 15 amino acids. The DNA of the CDR3 is TGTGCCAGCAGTTACTCGGGAGGGGGAGCTGAAAAACTGTTTTTT. Amino acid sequence: CASSYSGGGAEKLFF.

The chain combines TRBV25-1 with TRBJ1-2; no firm D call. The germline gives CDR1 MGHDK, CDR2 SYGVNS. There are 14 residues in the CDR3. Trimming left V 1 base short and J 2 bases short, with 8 bases between. The CDR3 loop is CASSESFRNYGYTF. As DNA, the CDR3 is TGTGCCAGCAGTGAATCTTTCAGGAACTATGGCTACACCTTC.

The CDR3 DNA reads TGCGCCAGCAGCCAAGGGGACAGACTATATAATTCACCCCTCCACTTT. Translation gives CASSQGDRLYNSPLHF. The chain uses TRBV4-3 and TRBJ1-6, with TRBD1 matching over 7 bases. Losses at the gene ends were 1 base for V and 4 bases for J; bases not matched to a gene: 4. This CDR3 comprises 16 residues. Looked up from germline, CDR1 is LGHNA and CDR2 is YSLEER.

The chain carries TRBV5-5 and TRBJ1-2; 11 bases match TRBD1. CDR3 length: 15 residues. V lost 0 bases and J lost 4; bases outside the gene matches: 2. CDR1 is SGHKS, CDR2 YYEKEE, per germline (reference sequence). The CDR3 region is CASSLEGQGVYGYTF. The CDR3 nucleotides are TGTGCCAGCAGCTTGGAGGGACAGGGGGTCTATGGCTACACCTTC.

The chain uses TRBV7-2 and TRBJ1-6; a possible D gene is TRBD1 (5 bases). Trimming pared 1 base from V and 9 bases from J, leaving 13 bases between. The CDR3 covers 15 residues. Germline V CDR1 and CDR2: SGHTA, FQGNSA. DNA for the CDR3: TGTGCCAGCAGCTTAGAAGGAGGGCAGGGTTCACCCCTCCACTTT. Translating it yields CASSLEGGQGSPLHF.

V usage is TRBV7-9 and J usage is TRBJ1-2; D gene ambiguous. From germline, CDR1 is SEHNR and CDR2 FQNEAQ (reference sequence). CDR3 length: 14 amino acids. V gave up 5 bases and J gave up 0 bases, with 10 bases separating them. The CDR3 DNA reads TGTGCCAGCAGCCGAGCACCTGCTAACTATGGCTACACCTTC. Translation gives CASSRAPANYGYTF.

The chain joins TRBV18 to TRBJ1-2; possibly TRBD1 for D (5 bases). V lost 1 base to trimming and J lost 8 bases, with 17 bases between them. CDR1 is KGHSH, CDR2 LQKENI, per germline. The CDR3 sequence is 15 residues long. The CDR3 spells CASSPRATALGGYTF. The DNA of the CDR3 is TGTGCCAGCTCACCACGGGCGACAGCGCTTGGGGGCTACACCTTC.

The V and J genes are TRBV5-1 and TRBJ1-1; 12 bases line up with TRBD1. Germline lookup yields CDR1 SGHRS and CDR2 YFSETQ. The CDR3 consists of 17 residues. Trimming at V came to 1 base and at J to 1 base, leaving 5 bases not matched to a gene. The CDR3 sequence: CASSLPPGQGANTEAFF. For the CDR3, the DNA is TGCGCCAGCAGCTTGCCCCCGGGACAGGGGGCGAACACTGAAGCTTTCTTT.

This rearrangement joins TRBV27 to TRBJ1-1; 9 positions agree with TRBD1. CDR1 is MNHEY and CDR2 is SMNVEV in the germline V gene (reference sequence). There are 13 residues in the CDR3. With V trimmed by 1 base and J by 6 bases, 0 bases remained unmatched. The CDR3 loop reads CASSLWTGAEAFF. CDR3 bases: TGTGCCAGCAGTTTATGGACAGGGGCTGAAGCTTTCTTT.

The gene calls are TRBV6-5 and TRBJ2-5, with 10 bases fitting TRBD1. The CDR3 contains 15 residues. The germline gives CDR1 MNHEY, CDR2 SVGAGI. Trimming removed 6 bases from V and 5 bases from J; junction bases left unmatched: 9. The chain's CDR3 is CASSRTGGLWETQYF. The CDR3 region has the DNA TGTGCCAGCAGCCGGACAGGGGGGTTGTGGGAGACCCAGTACTTC.

The chain combines TRBV10-2 with TRBJ1-1; 7 positions match TRBD1. Germline CDR1 reads WSHSY; CDR2 reads SAAADI. V was pared by 9 bases and J by 0 bases, with 4 bases of the junction left unmatched. The CDR3 totals 13 residues. This chain's CDR3 is CASGDSLNTEAFF. The CDR3, as DNA: TGCGCCAGTGGGGACAGTCTGAACACTGAAGCTTTCTTT.

CDR3 sequence (DNA): TGTGCCAGCAGTGATAGGCGGAACACTGAAGCTTTCTTT. It codes for CASSDRRNTEAFF. This chain uses TRBV6-4 with TRBJ1-1; D remains unclear. The V end was cut by 3 bases, the J end by 1 base, with 6 bases between. The CDR3 has 13 residues. Germline V lookup: CDR1 MRHNA, CDR2 SNTAGT.

The chain couples TRBV5-8 to TRBJ1-2, with 8 bases matching TRBD1. The CDR3 covers 13 residues. After removal of 4 bases from V and 4 bases from J, the junction contained 3 bases not matched to a gene. Germline V lookup: CDR1 SGHTS, CDR2 YDEGEE. CDR3 DNA: TGTGCCAGCAGCCACGGACAGGGCTATGGCTACACCTTC. Amino acid sequence: CASSHGQGYGYTF.

The V gene is TRBV2, the J gene TRBJ2-7; 7 nucleotides align to TRBD1. Looked up from germline, CDR1 is SNHLY and CDR2 is FYNNEI. This CDR3 has 11 residues. The CDR3 loop is CGGQSPYEQYF. Written as DNA, the CDR3 is TGTGGGGGACAGAGTCCCTACGAGCAGTACTTC.

V and J are TRBV5-6 and TRBJ1-6; maybe TRBD1 (5 bases). Germline CDR1 and CDR2: SGHDT and YYEEEE. The CDR3 runs 14 residues. The ends were cut back, 0 bases at V and 9 bases at J, with 10 bases in the middle. CDR3 DNA: TGTGCCAGCAGCTTGGCGTTCGGGGGTTCACCCCTCCACTTT. This sequence encodes CASSLAFGGSPLHF.

The rearrangement uses TRBV7-2 and TRBJ1-3; 7 positions match TRBD1. CDR3 length: 16 amino acids. J was trimmed by 0 bases and V by 0 bases; bases with no gene match: 2. Germline V lookup: CDR1 SGHTA, CDR2 FQGNSA. CDR3 nucleotide sequence: TGTGCCAGCAGCTTAGCCAGGGGGAGCTCTGGAAACACCATATATTTT. Translated: CASSLARGSSGNTIYF. Drawing the rest from reference TRBV7-2 and TRBJ1-3, the complete variable domain is GAGVSQSPSNKVTEKGKDVELRCDPISGHTALYWYRQSLGQGLEFLIYFQGNSAPDKSGLPSDRFSAERTGGSVSTLTIQRTQQEDSAVYLCASSLARGSSGNTIYFGEGSWLTVV.

This clone was observed a single time. The chain carries TRBV28 and TRBJ1-1; D perhaps matches TRBD1 (6 bases). The germline V gene encodes CDR1 MDHEN and CDR2 SYDVKM. The CDR3 length is 14 residues. V lost 8 bases and J 2 bases, leaving 15 bases between the germline ends. The CDR3 is CASPRGGLNTEAFF. The CDR3 DNA reads TGTGCCAGCCCTCGAGGGGGGCTAAACACTGAAGCTTTCTTT.

This clone turned up a few times. V and J are TRBV6-5 and TRBJ2-1, with 12 bases fitting TRBD2. CDR1 MNHEY and CDR2 SVGAGI come from the germline V gene. This CDR3 is built from 15 residues. The J segment lost 6 bases and the V segment lost 4 bases, leaving 4 bases of the junction unmatched. The CDR3 DNA sequence: TGTGCCAGCAGTTCCCTAGCGGGGGGGCCCAATGAGCAGTTCTTC. Encoded protein: CASSSLAGGPNEQFF.

The V gene is TRBV19, the J gene TRBJ2-7; the match to TRBD1 covers 8 bases. The CDR3 is made up of 19 amino acids. The junction had 18 bases not matched to a gene; V was cut back by 3 bases and J by 2 bases. CDR1 and CDR2 (germline): LNHDA, SQIVND (reference sequence). CDR3 amino acids: CASSIFARRTEQGAYEQYF. The DNA of the CDR3 is TGTGCCAGTAGTATTTTTGCTCGACGAACCGAACAGGGGGCCTACGAGCAGTACTTC.

The gene calls are TRBV23-1 and TRBJ1-1; TRBD1 might be the D (5 bases). TRBV23-1 is identified as an open reading frame with a role that is uncertain. V was shortened by 0 bases and J by 4 bases, with 12 bases between the two germline ends. The CDR3 consists of 15 residues. CDR3 in amino acids: CASSQSYRRGTEAFF. In nucleotides, the CDR3 is TGCGCCAGCAGTCAATCGTACAGGAGGGGCACTGAAGCTTTCTTT.